Listed below are T cell receptor beta chains from one sample, sequenced in a study of blood T cell repertoires in COVID-19. Generated by immunoSEQ multiplex PCR, the TCRdb table keeps only in-frame clones and is missing some. The sample consists of roughly 150,000 clones, roughly 84% of them appearing once. The sample consisted of peripheral blood. These TCRs come from a woman older than 75 with active or convalescent COVID-19. CDR3s include the opening cysteine and the closing phenylalanine or tryptophan. A D gene is named only where the DNA matches it firmly. For some rows the clone size is stated as once, few or many, or as a class when expanded; others skip it.

TRBD2	TRBJ2-3	15	TRBV24-1	.	CATSGAGGGTDTQYF	TGTGCCACCAGTGGAGCGGGAGGGGGGACAGATACGCAGTATTTT
.	TRBJ1-5	15	TRBV21-1	.	CASSKEQGMNQPQHF	TGTGCCAGCAGCAAAGAACAGGGTATGAATCAGCCCCAGCATTTT
.	TRBJ2-3	14	TRBV10-3	.	CAITEGKITDTQYF	TGTGCCATCACCGAGGGAAAAATTACAGATACGCAGTATTTT
TRBD2	TRBJ2-1	18	TRBV14	.	CASSQLGGGRNSYNEQFF	TGTGCCAGCAGCCAGTTGGGCGGCGGGAGGAACTCCTACAATGAGCAGTTCTTC
TRBD2	TRBJ2-2	16	TRBV2	few	CASSVRREVVTGELFF	TGTGCCAGCAGTGTGAGGCGGGAGGTTGTCACCGGGGAGCTGTTTTTT
TRBD2	TRBJ2-2	18	TRBV9	.	CASSVVSGTLGDTGELFF	TGTGCCAGCAGCGTAGTAAGCGGGACGTTGGGTGACACCGGGGAGCTGTTTTTT
.	TRBJ2-3	15	TRBV5-1	.	CASSSGFGVTDTQYF	TGCGCCAGCAGCTCAGGGTTCGGAGTTACAGATACGCAGTATTTT
.	TRBJ1-2	14	TRBV28	.	CASYRRSPGYGYTF	TGTGCCAGCTACAGGCGAAGCCCCGGCTATGGCTACACCTTC
TRBD2	TRBJ2-7	13	TRBV9	.	CASSVRLADEQYF	TGTGCCAGCAGCGTCCGACTAGCGGATGAGCAGTACTTC
TRBD1	TRBJ2-7	11	TRBV14	.	CASPQGDEQYF	TGTGCCAGTCCACAGGGGGACGAGCAGTACTTC
.	TRBJ2-1	16	TRBV9	.	CASSVSGRINYNEQFF	TGTGCCAGCAGCGTCTCTGGCAGGATTAACTACAATGAGCAGTTCTTC
TRBD1	TRBJ1-2	12	TRBV2	few	CASSRDSYGYTF	TGTGCCAGCAGTCGGGACAGCTATGGCTACACCTTC
TRBD1	TRBJ1-2	15	TRBV6-5	.	CASSYGTGEDYGYTF	TGTGCCAGCAGTTACGGGACAGGGGAAGACTATGGCTACACCTTC
.	TRBJ1-1	12	TRBV10-2	few	CASSESVTEAFF	TGCGCCAGCAGTGAGTCGGTGACAGAAGCTTTCTTT
TRBD1	TRBJ1-2	14	TRBV7-9	.	CASNQGTEAYGYTF	TGTGCCAGCAACCAAGGGACAGAAGCCTATGGCTACACCTTC
.	TRBJ1-5	15	TRBV28	once	CASSFATFSNQPQHF	TGTGCCAGCAGTTTTGCAACTTTTAGCAATCAGCCCCAGCATTTT
.	TRBJ1-1	14	TRBV18	.	CASSPQTLNTEAFF	TGTGCCAGCTCACCACAGACATTGAACACTGAAGCTTTCTTT
.	TRBJ2-7	15	TRBV7-2	.	CASSPGGGLAYEQYF	TGTGCCAGCAGCCCAGGGGGGGGACTAGCCTACGAGCAGTACTTC
TRBD1	TRBJ1-4	14	TRBV2	.	CASSVTGALEKLFF	TGTGCCAGCAGTGTAACAGGGGCCCTTGAAAAACTGTTTTTT
.	TRBJ1-1	10	TRBV6-5	.	CARRRSQAFF	TGTGCCCGCAGGCGCTCTCAAGCTTTCTTT
TRBD1	TRBJ1-2	14	TRBV5-5	.	CASSSGTGVHGYTF	TGTGCCAGCAGCTCGGGGACAGGGGTCCACGGCTACACCTTC
TRBD1	TRBJ1-1	14	TRBV27	.	CASSLTGWNTEAFF	TGTGCCAGCAGTCTGACAGGGTGGAACACTGAAGCTTTCTTT
.	TRBJ2-5	14	TRBV9	.	CASSVEGRGETQYF	TGTGCCAGCAGCGTAGAGGGAAGGGGAGAGACCCAGTACTTC
TRBD1	TRBJ1-2	15	TRBV18	.	CASYQPGTGTNGYTF	TGTGCCAGCTATCAGCCCGGGACAGGGACCAATGGCTACACCTTC
.	TRBJ2-1	13	TRBV7-3	once	CASGVGSYNEQFF	TGTGCCAGCGGAGTCGGCTCCTACAATGAGCAGTTCTTC
TRBD2	TRBJ2-1	14	TRBV6-5	.	CASSIALAVNEQFF	TGTGCCAGCAGTATTGCACTAGCGGTAAATGAGCAGTTCTTC
TRBD1	TRBJ1-5	18	TRBV5-6	.	CASSLAGTEQYSNQPQHF	TGTGCCAGCAGCTTGGCCGGGACAGAACAATATAGCAATCAGCCCCAGCATTTT
TRBD1	TRBJ1-6	15	TRBV5-1	.	CASNPTGAEYSPLHF	TGCGCCAGCAACCCGACAGGGGCAGAATATTCACCCCTCCACTTT
TRBD1	TRBJ2-7	15	TRBV9	.	CASSVTGDSLGEQYF	TGTGCCAGCAGCGTAACCGGGGACAGTCTGGGCGAGCAGTACTTC
.	TRBJ1-1	12	TRBV12-3/TRBV12-4	.	CASSFRDTEAFF	TGTGCCAGCAGTTTTCGGGATACTGAAGCTTTCTTT
TRBD2	TRBJ2-1	14	TRBV5-1	.	CASSLVAGENEQFF	TGCGCCAGCAGCTTGGTAGCGGGAGAGAATGAGCAGTTCTTC
TRBD2	TRBJ2-5	14	TRBV6-5	.	CASSPSGTRETQYF	TGTGCCAGCAGTCCCTCCGGGACTAGGGAGACCCAGTACTTC
TRBD2	TRBJ2-1	16	TRBV9	.	CASSAGAGSSYNEQFF	TGTGCCAGCAGCGCCGGAGCGGGGAGCTCCTACAATGAGCAGTTCTTC
TRBD1	TRBJ1-2	17	TRBV24-1	few	CATSDSRDRGGPYGYTF	TGTGCCACCAGTGATTCCCGGGACAGGGGGGGGCCCTATGGCTACACCTTC
.	TRBJ1-2	14	TRBV6-5	once	CASSYWAGDYGYTF	TGTGCCAGCAGTTACTGGGCAGGGGATTATGGCTACACCTTC
.	TRBJ1-1	12	TRBV6-1	.	CASSSSRTEAFF	TGTGCCAGCAGTTCTTCTAGGACTGAAGCTTTCTTT
TRBD1	TRBJ1-3	15	TRBV7-9	.	CASSRWTGTGNTIYF	TGTGCCAGCAGCCGATGGACAGGGACTGGAAACACCATATATTTT
.	TRBJ1-1	14	TRBV9	.	CASSVDSSYTEAFF	TGTGCCAGCAGCGTGGACAGCTCCTACACTGAAGCTTTCTTT
TRBD1	TRBJ1-5	19	TRBV9	.	CASSALQQGAKYVNQPQHF	TGTGCCAGCAGCGCACTACAACAGGGGGCGAAGTATGTGAATCAGCCCCAGCATTTT
TRBD2	TRBJ2-7	15	TRBV28	.	CASSVTSGRSYEQYF	TGTGCCAGCAGTGTCACTAGCGGGAGGTCTTACGAGCAGTACTTC
.	TRBJ1-2	15	TRBV18	.	CASSPRSGANYGYTF	TGTGCCAGCTCACCACGTTCAGGGGCTAACTATGGCTACACCTTC
TRBD2	TRBJ2-2	19	TRBV9	few	CASSGRPGLAGPRTGELFF	TGTGCCAGCAGCGGACGACCGGGACTAGCGGGACCCCGCACCGGGGAGCTGTTTTTT
TRBD1	TRBJ1-1	13	TRBV11-2	.	CASSYGQEQKAFF	TGTGCCAGCAGCTATGGACAGGAACAGAAAGCTTTCTTT